One sample yielded the 22 T cell receptor beta chains listed below, sequenced in a study of regulatory T cells in long-lasting Graves disease. Noted time point: persistent/refractory GD, antithyroid drugs over 5 years with positive TRAb. Preparation of the TCR library used RNA extracted from PBMCs. CDR3 regions were amplified by Arm-PCR using iRepertoire HTBI primers to build TCR beta libraries. Via MiXCR, TCRdb re-called the multiplex PCR reads, giving one row per CDR3 protein. The repertoire has roughly 490,000 distinct CDR3 sequences, 22% of them found once; the top ten carry around 14%. Specimen: peripheral blood mononuclear cells (PBMCs), collected when the disease was refractory, from a patient treated with antithyroid drugs. The receptors were sampled from a female donor with Graves disease.

This clonotype was observed a handful of times. The chain carries TRBV20-1 and TRBJ2-7; 7 bases line up with TRBD1. CDR3 length: 12 amino acids. Germline CDR1 and CDR2: DFQATT and SNEGSKA (reference sequence). J gave up 2 bases and V 4 bases, and 2 bases lay outside the gene matches. CDR3 in DNA: TGCAGTGCTACGCAGGGGGCCTACGAGCAGTACTTC. Protein sequence: CSATQGAYEQYF.

The chain joins TRBV12-5 to TRBJ1-1; 11 nucleotides match TRBD1. The CDR3 spans 16 residues. Germline loops: CDR1 LGHNT, CDR2 FRNRAP. Germline trimming cut 2 bases from V and 3 bases from J; bases unmatched to any gene: 5. CDR3 residues: CASGLSLGQGDTEAFF. Here the CDR3 DNA reads TGTGCTAGTGGTTTGTCCCTGGGACAGGGGGACACTGAAGCTTTCTTT.

This clonotype was observed at least ten times. The rearrangement uses TRBV20-1 and TRBJ1-6; 8 nucleotides agree with TRBD1. The length of the CDR3 is 16 residues. V lost 4 bases, J lost 10 bases, and 15 bases stayed unmatched. Germline CDR1 and CDR2: DFQATT and SNEGSKA (reference sequence). The CDR3 DNA reads TGCAGTGCTAACAAATCCGACAGGGGAAGGGGATCACCCCTCCACTTT. It specifies CSANKSDRGRGSPLHF.

This clonotype appeared a few times. The chain uses TRBV15 and TRBJ2-7, with TRBD1 matching 9 bases. Germline V gives CDR1 LNHNV, CDR2 YYDKDF (reference sequence). V shed 5 bases, J shed 6 bases, and the junction held 8 bases outside the gene matches. The CDR3 covers 14 residues. CDR3 bases: TGTGCCACCAGCCAACGGACAGGGGTGGGCGAGCAGTACTTC. Protein product: CATSQRTGVGEQYF.

This clonotype was seen only a few times. The chain carries TRBV7-2 and TRBJ2-2; D not certain. The CDR3 runs to 13 residues. V shed 1 base and J shed 7 bases, with 7 bases lying between them. Germline lookup yields CDR1 SGHTA and CDR2 FQGNSA. DNA of the CDR3: TGTGCCAGCAGCTTAGAAGTGTACGGGGAGCTGTTTTTT. Protein: CASSLEVYGELFF.

This clonotype showed up many times. The V call is TRBV28, the J call TRBJ1-2, with 7 nucleotides matching TRBD1. V lost 8 bases to trimming and J lost 4 bases; unmatched junction nucleotides: 10. This CDR3 is built from 14 residues. Germline CDR1 MDHEN, CDR2 SYDVKM. The CDR3 protein is CASSRRGPVYGYTF. The CDR3 DNA sequence: TGTGCCAGCTCAAGGAGGGGGCCGGTCTATGGCTACACCTTC.

This clonotype was seen only a few times. The rearrangement links TRBV27 to TRBJ1-2; a possible D gene is TRBD1 (6 bases). Germline V gives CDR1 MNHEY, CDR2 SMNVEV (reference sequence). V dropped 5 bases and J dropped 4 bases, with 14 bases sitting between them. There are 14 residues in the CDR3. The DNA for the CDR3 is TGTGCCAGCAGTCCCCACGGGGGCCGCTATGGCTACACCTTC. It yields the protein CASSPHGGRYGYTF.

A remark on this clonotype: A much more abundant neighbour one base away suggests this may be a read error. The chain employs TRBV11-2 and TRBJ2-7, with 8 bases fitting TRBD1. Germline CDR1 reads SGHAT; CDR2 reads FQNNGV. J lost 6 bases, V lost 5 bases, and 9 bases had no gene match. The CDR3 runs to 14 residues. The CDR3 coding sequence is TGTGCCAGCAGCCCCCGGACAGGGAACAGCGAGCAGTACTTC. Its protein product is CASSPRTGNSEQYF.

In its sample, this clonotype was seen a few times. V usage is TRBV5-1 and J usage is TRBJ1-6; D gene unclear. This CDR3 has 14 residues. Germline V lookup: CDR1 SGHRS, CDR2 YFSETQ. Trimming pared 0 bases from V and 6 bases from J, leaving 7 bases between. CDR3 residues: CASSLESRNSPLHF. CDR3 in DNA: TGCGCCAGCAGCTTGGAATCTCGTAATTCACCCCTCCACTTT. Drawing the rest from reference TRBV5-1 and TRBJ1-6, the complete variable domain is KAGVTQTPRYLIKTRGQQVTLSCSPISGHRSVSWYQQTPGQGLQFLFEYFSETQRNKGNFPGRFSGRQFSNSRSEMNVSTLELGDSALYLCASSLESRNSPLHFGNGTRLTVT.

This clonotype showed up many times. J is TRBJ2-7 and V is TRBV6-2 or TRBV6-3, with a weak D call TRBD1 (6 bases). The germline V gene encodes CDR1 MNHEY and CDR2 SVGEGT. V lost 2 bases to trimming and J lost 3 bases, with 8 bases between them. This CDR3 region has 13 residues. The CDR3 loop reads CASSYRGYYEQYF. CDR3 coding DNA: TGTGCCAGCAGTTACAGGGGGTACTACGAGCAGTACTTC.

The rearrangement joins TRBV5-1 to TRBJ2-7; 9 bases agree with TRBD1. This CDR3 is built from 16 residues. From germline, CDR1 is SGHRS and CDR2 YFSETQ. With V trimmed by 5 bases and J by 0 bases, 9 bases remained unmatched. The CDR3 spells CASRKLDRGVSYEQYF. CDR3 nucleotides: TGCGCCAGCAGGAAATTGGACAGGGGCGTCTCCTACGAGCAGTACTTC.

This clonotype was counted ten times or more. The gene calls are TRBV27 and TRBJ1-2, with a weak D call TRBD1 (6 bases). The CDR3 is 14 amino acids. Germline values: CDR1 MNHEY, CDR2 SMNVEV (reference sequence). Between the trimmed V and J ends, which lost 7 bases and 4 bases, there was a span of 16 bases. The CDR3 DNA reads TGTGCCAGCACCCCTTCGGGGGGGGCCTATGGCTACACCTTC. Protein product: CASTPSGGAYGYTF.

This sequence joins TRBV6-2 or TRBV6-3 and TRBJ2-7; D gene unclear. CDR3 length: 14 residues. Trimming took 5 bases from V and 2 from J, leaving 13 bases between them. Germline loops: CDR1 MNHEY, CDR2 SVGEGT. The CDR3 reads CASSEVAPPYEQYF. Here the CDR3 DNA reads TGTGCCAGCAGTGAAGTGGCACCCCCCTACGAGCAGTACTTC.

J is TRBJ2-7 and V is TRBV15; 9 bases match TRBD1. CDR1 is LNHNV, CDR2 YYDKDF, per germline (reference sequence). The CDR3 has 14 amino acids. Losses at the gene ends were 5 bases for V and 3 bases for J; bases not matched to a gene: 5. As DNA, the CDR3 is TGTGCCACCAGCCCTCGGGACAGGGACTACGAGCAGTACTTC. It translates to CATSPRDRDYEQYF. The whole variable domain, remainder taken from reference TRBV15 and TRBJ2-7, is DAMVIQNPRYQVTQFGKPVTLSCSQTLNHNVMYWYQQKSSQAPKLLFHYYDKDFNNEADTPDNFQSRRPNTSFCFLDIRSPGLGDTAMYLCATSPRDRDYEQYFGPGTRLTVT.

As DNA, the CDR3 is TGTGCCAGCAGCTTTCGCTCCCCCCAAACTAGGTCTGGAAACACCATATATTTT. This sequence encodes CASSFRSPQTRSGNTIYF. The rearrangement uses TRBV11-2 and TRBJ1-3; the D is unclear. This CDR3 is built from 18 residues. Between the trimmed V and J ends, which lost 3 bases and 1 base, there was a span of 19 bases. Germline V gene sequence: CDR1 SGHAT, CDR2 FQNNGV.

This clonotype was seen only once. The chain employs TRBV4-2 and TRBJ1-1, with 7 bases matching TRBD1. J gave up 3 bases and V 0 bases, and 7 bases lay outside the gene matches. CDR3 length: 16 residues. Per germline, CDR1 LGHNA and CDR2 YNFKEQ. The CDR3 loop reads CASSQDTTGWDTEAFF. CDR3 coding DNA: TGTGCCAGCAGCCAAGATACGACAGGGTGGGACACTGAAGCTTTCTTT.

This clonotype was recorded at least ten times. The V and J genes are TRBV2 and TRBJ2-7, with a weak D call TRBD2 (5 bases). Trimming took off 0 bases at V and 9 bases at J, with 21 bases between the two ends. Germline lookup yields CDR1 SNHLY and CDR2 FYNNEI. The CDR3 consists of 16 residues. The DNA of the CDR3 is TGTGCCAGCAGTGAAGCTTACCCTGGAGGCGAAGAAGTGCAGTACTTC. Translated: CASSEAYPGGEEVQYF.

This clonotype was seen a few times. This chain links TRBV7-2 with TRBJ1-3; D unresolved. Trimming removed 2 bases at V and 2 bases at J, with 7 bases between. The CDR3 runs to 14 residues. Germline V lookup: CDR1 SGHTA, CDR2 FQGNSA. CDR3 sequence: CASSLSLAGNTIYF. CDR3 in DNA: TGTGCCAGCAGCTTAAGTCTCGCTGGAAACACCATATATTTT.

This clonotype was seen repeatedly, ten times or more. The V call is TRBV27, the J call TRBJ1-5; D gene unclear. The CDR3 length is 12 residues. V was pared by 5 bases and J by 9 bases, with 11 bases between. Germline loops: CDR1 MNHEY, CDR2 SMNVEV (reference sequence). The CDR3 region has the DNA TGTGCCAGCAGTCCCCCCCTTGGGCCCCAGCATTTT. Translation: CASSPPLGPQHF.

This clonotype appeared many times. The chain recombines TRBV28 with TRBJ1-1, with D hard to call. The V end was cut by 5 bases, the J end by 2 bases, with 6 bases between. CDR3 length: 12 residues. CDR1 and CDR2 (germline): MDHEN, SYDVKM. Written as DNA, the CDR3 is TGTGCCAGCAGTGTTCAAAACACTGAAGCTTTCTTT. Translated: CASSVQNTEAFF.

This rearrangement joins TRBV20-1 to TRBJ1-6, with TRBD1 identical over 7 bases. V lost 6 bases and J lost 7; bases outside the gene matches: 15. The CDR3 length is 16 residues. Germline V gene lookup returns CDR1 DFQATT and CDR2 SNEGSKA (reference sequence). The DNA for the CDR3 is TGCAGTGCCAGGGACAGTCTTGGGGTAGGGAATTCACCCCTCCACTTT. Translation gives CSARDSLGVGNSPLHF.

At least ten counts were recorded for this clonotype. This chain links TRBV7-2 with TRBJ1-2; D remains ambiguous. V was trimmed by 4 bases and J by 8 bases, leaving 17 bases between them. Germline V gene data show CDR1 as SGHTA and CDR2 as FQGNSA. There are 14 residues in the CDR3. CDR3 sequence (DNA): TGTGCCAGCAGCTCCTGGACTCTCCGGAAGGGCTACACCTTC. It yields the protein CASSSWTLRKGYTF.